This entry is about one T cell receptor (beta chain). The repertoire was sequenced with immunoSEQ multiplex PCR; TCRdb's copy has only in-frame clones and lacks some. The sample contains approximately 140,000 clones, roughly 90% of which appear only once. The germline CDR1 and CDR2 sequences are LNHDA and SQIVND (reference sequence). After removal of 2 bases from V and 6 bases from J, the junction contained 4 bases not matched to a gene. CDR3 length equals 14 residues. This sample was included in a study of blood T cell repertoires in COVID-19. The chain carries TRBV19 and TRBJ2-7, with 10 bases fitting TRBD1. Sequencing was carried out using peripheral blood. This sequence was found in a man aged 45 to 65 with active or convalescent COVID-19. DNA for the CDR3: TGTGCCAGTAGTATATGGACAGGGGGAAGCGAGCAGTACTTC. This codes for CASSIWTGGSEQYF.